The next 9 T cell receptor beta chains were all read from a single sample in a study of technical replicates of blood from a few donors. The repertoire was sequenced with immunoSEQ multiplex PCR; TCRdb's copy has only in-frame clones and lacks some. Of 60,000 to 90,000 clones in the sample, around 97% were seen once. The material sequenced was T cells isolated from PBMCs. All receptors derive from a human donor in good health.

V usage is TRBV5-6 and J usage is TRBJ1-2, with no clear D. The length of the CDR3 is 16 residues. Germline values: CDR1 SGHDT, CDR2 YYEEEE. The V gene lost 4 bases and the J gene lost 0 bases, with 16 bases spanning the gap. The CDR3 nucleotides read TGTGCCAGCAGCCACCCCTTAGCGAGTCCTAACTATGGCTACACCTTC. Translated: CASSHPLASPNYGYTF.

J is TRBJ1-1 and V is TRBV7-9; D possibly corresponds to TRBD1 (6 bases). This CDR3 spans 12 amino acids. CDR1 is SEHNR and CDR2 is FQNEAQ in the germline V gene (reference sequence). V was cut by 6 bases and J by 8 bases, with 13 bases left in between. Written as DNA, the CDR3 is TGTGCCAGCAGTACGGACAGACGGGAAGCTTTCTTT. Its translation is CASSTDRREAFF.

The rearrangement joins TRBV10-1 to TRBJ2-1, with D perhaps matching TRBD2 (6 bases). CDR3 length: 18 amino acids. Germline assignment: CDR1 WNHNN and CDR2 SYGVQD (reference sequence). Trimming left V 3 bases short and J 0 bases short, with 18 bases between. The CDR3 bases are TGCGCCAGCAGTGAAGGCCCAGGTCTAGCGAACTCCTACAATGAGCAGTTCTTC. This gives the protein CASSEGPGLANSYNEQFF.

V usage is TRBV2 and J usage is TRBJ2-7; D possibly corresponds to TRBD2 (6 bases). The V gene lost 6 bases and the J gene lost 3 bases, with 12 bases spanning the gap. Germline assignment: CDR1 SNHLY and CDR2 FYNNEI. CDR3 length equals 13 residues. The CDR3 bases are TGTGCCAGCAGGTTCGGGGGAGTCTACGAGCAGTACTTC. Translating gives CASRFGGVYEQYF.

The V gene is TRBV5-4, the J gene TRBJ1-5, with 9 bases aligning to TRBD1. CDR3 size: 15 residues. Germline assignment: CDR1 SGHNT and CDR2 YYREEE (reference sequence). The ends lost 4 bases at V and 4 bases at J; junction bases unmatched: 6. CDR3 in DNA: TGTGCCAGCAGCGTCGGGACAGGGTCGAATCAGCCCCAGCATTTT. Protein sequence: CASSVGTGSNQPQHF.

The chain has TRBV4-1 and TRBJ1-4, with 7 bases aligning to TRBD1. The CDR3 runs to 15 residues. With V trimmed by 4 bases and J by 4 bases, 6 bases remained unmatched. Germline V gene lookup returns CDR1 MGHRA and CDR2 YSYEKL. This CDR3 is CASSLSGTDNEKLFF. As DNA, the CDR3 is TGCGCCAGCAGCCTTTCCGGGACAGATAATGAAAAACTGTTTTTT.

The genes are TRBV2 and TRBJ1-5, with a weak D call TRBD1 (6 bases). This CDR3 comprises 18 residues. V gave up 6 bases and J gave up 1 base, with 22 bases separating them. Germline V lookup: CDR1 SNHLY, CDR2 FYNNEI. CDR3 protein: CASRELSGGGPSNQPQHF. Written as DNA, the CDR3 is TGTGCCAGCAGGGAACTATCCGGGGGGGGCCCGAGCAATCAGCCCCAGCATTTT. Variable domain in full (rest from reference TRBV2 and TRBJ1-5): EPEVTQTPSHQVTQMGQEVILRCVPISNHLYFYWYRQILGQKVEFLVSFYNNEISEKSEIFDDQFSVERPDGSNFTLKIRSTKLEDSAMYFCASRELSGGGPSNQPQHFGDGTRLSIL.

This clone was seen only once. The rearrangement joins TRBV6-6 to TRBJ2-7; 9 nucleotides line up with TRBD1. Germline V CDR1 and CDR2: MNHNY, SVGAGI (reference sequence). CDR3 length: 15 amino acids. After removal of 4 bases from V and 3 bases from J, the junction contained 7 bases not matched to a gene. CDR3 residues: CASSSGRQGGYEQYF. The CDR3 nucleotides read TGTGCCAGCAGTTCCGGGAGACAGGGGGGCTACGAGCAGTACTTC.

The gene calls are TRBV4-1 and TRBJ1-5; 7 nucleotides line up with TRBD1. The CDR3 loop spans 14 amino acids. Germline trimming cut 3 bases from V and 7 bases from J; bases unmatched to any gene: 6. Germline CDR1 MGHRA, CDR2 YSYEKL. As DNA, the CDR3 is TGCGCCAGCAGCCACGAGGGGGCCGCCCAGCCCCAGCATTTT. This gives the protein CASSHEGAAQPQHF.